This TCR beta chain stems from a study of cytomegalovirus exposure and HLA in healthy donors. General study findings and limits: Most TCR sequences proved rare, with some public TCRs found in many donors.

The length of the CDR3 is 14 residues. CDR1 and CDR2 (germline): MNHEY, SVGAGI. Trimming stripped 5 bases from V and 6 bases from J, with 11 bases between. On this clone: As yet, its antigen is unknown.

With 60 Vbeta and 13 Jbeta primers, the PCR was carried out. Generated by immunoSEQ multiplex PCR, the TCRdb table keeps only in-frame clones and is missing some. The sample comprises tens of thousands of clones, approximately 80% of which are singletons, and under 4% rests with the top ten. The gene calls are TRBV6-5 and TRBJ1-6; the D is unclear. The specimen was PBMCs. This clonotype was sampled from a man between 45 and 60 years old in good health and CMV-seronegative. The DNA of the CDR3 is TGTGCCAGCAGTCCACAGATAACTAATTCACCCCTCCACTTT. Translating it yields CASSPQITNSPLHF.